The present T cell receptor beta chain was sequenced within a study of somatic mutations in cytotoxic T cells in rheumatoid arthritis. Turning to the study itself: Patient blood (approximately 30 ml EDTA) was taken immediately after diagnosis and before treatment.

Regarding the study as a whole: Relative to age-matched healthy controls, rheumatoid arthritis patients did not differ significantly in CD8+ T-cell clonality.

Authors' data handling: Concordance between patient CD8+ clones exceeding 1% and published virus-specific TCRB sequences was infrequent. Sequencing was performed with immunoSEQ multiplex PCR; in TCRdb, only in-frame clones are kept and a portion is missing. V, J and clone size are taken as reported in that table, and D and trimming were inferred from the DNA itself. This table holds some 19,000 clones, approximately 82% found once. This clone has more than one count but fewer than ten. Its specificity is unknown. V dropped 7 bases and J dropped 8; count of bases not matched to a gene: 7. CDR1 SQVTM and CDR2 ANQGSEA come from the germline V gene. The CDR3 has 11 amino acids.

The sequenced material came from CD8+ T cells sorted from blood. This chain connects TRBV29-1 to TRBJ1-2, with 7 bases lining up with TRBD1. The receptor's source is a young man with rheumatoid arthritis. The CDR3 here is CSARGEGGYTF. In nucleotides, the CDR3 is TGCAGCGCCAGGGGGGAAGGGGGCTACACCTTC. Full variable domain (outside the CDR3, taken from reference TRBV29-1 and TRBJ1-2): SAVISQKPSRDICQRGTSLTIQCQVDSQVTMMFWYRQQPGQSLTLIATANQGSEATYESGFVIDKFPISRPNLTFSTLTVSNMSPEDSSIYLCSARGEGGYTFGSGTRLTVV.